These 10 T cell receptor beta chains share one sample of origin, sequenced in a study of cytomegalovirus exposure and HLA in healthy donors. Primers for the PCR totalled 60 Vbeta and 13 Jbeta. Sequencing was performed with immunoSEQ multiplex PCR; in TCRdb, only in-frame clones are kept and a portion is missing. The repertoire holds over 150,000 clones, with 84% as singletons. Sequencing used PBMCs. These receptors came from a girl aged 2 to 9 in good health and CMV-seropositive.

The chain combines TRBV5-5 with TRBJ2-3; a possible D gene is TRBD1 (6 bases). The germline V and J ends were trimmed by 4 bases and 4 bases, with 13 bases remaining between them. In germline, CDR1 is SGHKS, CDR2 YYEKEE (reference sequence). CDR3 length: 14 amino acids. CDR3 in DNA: TGTGCCAGCAGCCCTACAGGGTCGGCAGATACGCAGTATTTT. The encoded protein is CASSPTGSADTQYF.

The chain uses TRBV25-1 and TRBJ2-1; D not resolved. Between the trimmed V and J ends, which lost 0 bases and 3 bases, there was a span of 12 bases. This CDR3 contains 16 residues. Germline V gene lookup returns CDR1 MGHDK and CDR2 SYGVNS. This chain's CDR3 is CASSEYPPAGYNEQFF. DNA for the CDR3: TGTGCCAGCAGTGAATACCCCCCCGCCGGCTACAATGAGCAGTTCTTC.

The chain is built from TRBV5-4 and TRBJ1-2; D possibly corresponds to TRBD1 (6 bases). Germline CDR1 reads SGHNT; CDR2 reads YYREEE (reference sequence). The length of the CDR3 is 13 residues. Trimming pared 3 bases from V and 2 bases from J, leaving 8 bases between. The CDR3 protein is CASSSQGNYGYTF. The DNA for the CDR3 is TGTGCCAGCAGCTCCCAGGGGAACTATGGCTACACCTTC.

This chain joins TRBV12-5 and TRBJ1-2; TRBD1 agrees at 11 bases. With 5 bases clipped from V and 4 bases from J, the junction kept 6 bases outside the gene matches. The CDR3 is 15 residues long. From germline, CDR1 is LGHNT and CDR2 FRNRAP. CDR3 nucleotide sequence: TGTGCTAGTGGTCCTGGACAGGGGGCCGGCTATGGCTACACCTTC. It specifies CASGPGQGAGYGYTF.

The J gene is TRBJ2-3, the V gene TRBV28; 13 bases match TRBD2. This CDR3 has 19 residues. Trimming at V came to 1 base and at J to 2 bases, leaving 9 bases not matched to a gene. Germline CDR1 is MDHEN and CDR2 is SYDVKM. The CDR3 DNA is TGTGCCAGCAGTTTATCCGGGCCCGGGACTAGCGGGATCACAGATACGCAGTATTTT. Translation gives CASSLSGPGTSGITDTQYF.

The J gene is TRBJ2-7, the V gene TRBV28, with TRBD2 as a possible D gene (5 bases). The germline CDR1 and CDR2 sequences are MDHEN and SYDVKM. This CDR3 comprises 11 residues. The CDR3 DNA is TGTGTCATCGGCAGCGGCTACGAGCAGTACTTC. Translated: CVIGSGYEQYF. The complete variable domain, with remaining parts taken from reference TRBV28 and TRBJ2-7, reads DVKVTQSSRYLVKRTGEKVFLECVQDMDHENMFWYRQDPGLGLRLIYFSYDVKMKEKGDIPEGYSVSREKKERFSLILESASTNQTSMYLCVIGSGYEQYFGPGTRLTVT.

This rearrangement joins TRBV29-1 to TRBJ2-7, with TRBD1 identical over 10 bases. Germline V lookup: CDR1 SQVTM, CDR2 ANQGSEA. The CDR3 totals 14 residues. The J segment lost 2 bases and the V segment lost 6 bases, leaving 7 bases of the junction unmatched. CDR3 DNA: TGCAGCGTGGGCCCAGGGACAGGGGCCTACGAGCAGTACTTC. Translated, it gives CSVGPGTGAYEQYF.

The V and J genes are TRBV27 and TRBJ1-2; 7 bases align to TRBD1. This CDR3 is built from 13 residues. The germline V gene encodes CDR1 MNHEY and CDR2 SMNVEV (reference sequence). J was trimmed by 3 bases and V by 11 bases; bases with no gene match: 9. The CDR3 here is CAAAPGTDYGYTF. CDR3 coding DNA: TGTGCCGCTGCGCCCGGGACAGACTATGGCTACACCTTC.

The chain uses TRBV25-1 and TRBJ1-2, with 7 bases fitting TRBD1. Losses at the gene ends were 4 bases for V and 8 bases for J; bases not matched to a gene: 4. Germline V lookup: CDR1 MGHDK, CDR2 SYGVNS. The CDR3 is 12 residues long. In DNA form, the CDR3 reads TGTGCCAGCAGTGGGTCAGGGGGGGGCTACACCTTC. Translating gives CASSGSGGGYTF.

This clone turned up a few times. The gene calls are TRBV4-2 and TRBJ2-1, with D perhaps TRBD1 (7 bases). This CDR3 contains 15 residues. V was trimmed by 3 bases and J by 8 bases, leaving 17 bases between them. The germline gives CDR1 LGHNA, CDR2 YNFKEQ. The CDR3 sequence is CASSQPRGRSYEQFF. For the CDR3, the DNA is TGTGCCAGCAGCCAGCCCAGGGGGAGGTCCTATGAGCAGTTCTTC.